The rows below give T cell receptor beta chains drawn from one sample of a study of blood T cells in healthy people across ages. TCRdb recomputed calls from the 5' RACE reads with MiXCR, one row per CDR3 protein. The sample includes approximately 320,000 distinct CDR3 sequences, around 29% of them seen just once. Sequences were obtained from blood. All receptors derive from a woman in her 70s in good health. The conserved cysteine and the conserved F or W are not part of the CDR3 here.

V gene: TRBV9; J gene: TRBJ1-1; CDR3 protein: ASSKTEGNTEAF
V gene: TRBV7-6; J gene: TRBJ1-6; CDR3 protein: ASSLEGQLNSPLH
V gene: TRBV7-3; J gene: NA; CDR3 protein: ASSSDSVGEQF
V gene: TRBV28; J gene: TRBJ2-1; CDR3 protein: ASSPFLLAGNKAEQF
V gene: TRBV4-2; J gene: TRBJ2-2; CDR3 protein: ASSQDDGELF
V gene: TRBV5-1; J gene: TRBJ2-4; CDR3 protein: ASSLEGSPKDIQY
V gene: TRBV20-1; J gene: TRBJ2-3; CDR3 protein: SARESYTDTQY
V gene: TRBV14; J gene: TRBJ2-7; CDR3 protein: AAGEQY
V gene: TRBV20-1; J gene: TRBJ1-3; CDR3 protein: SAPQGTLSGNTIY
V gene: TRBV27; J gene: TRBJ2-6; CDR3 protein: ASSLVGYGANVLT
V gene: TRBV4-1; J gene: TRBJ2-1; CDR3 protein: ASSQDRAASADNEQF
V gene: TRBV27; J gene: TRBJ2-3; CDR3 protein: ASSRWGDTQY
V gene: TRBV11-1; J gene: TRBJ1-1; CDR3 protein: ASSLDSRPRTEAF
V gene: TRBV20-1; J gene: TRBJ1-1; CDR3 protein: SATPMGLENTEAF
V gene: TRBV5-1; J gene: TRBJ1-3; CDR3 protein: ASSKDPGTGDIGNTIY
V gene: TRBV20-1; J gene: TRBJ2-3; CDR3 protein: SARGPGPTDTQY
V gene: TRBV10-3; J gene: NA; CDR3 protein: AISSSGSYEQY
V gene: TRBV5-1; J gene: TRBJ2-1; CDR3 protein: ASSLTAGAANEQF
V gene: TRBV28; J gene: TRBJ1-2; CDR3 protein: ASTTAASVGAGYGYT
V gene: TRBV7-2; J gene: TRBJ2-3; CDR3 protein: ASSLGLAADTQY
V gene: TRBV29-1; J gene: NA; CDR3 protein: SALSPGTGGFNEQF
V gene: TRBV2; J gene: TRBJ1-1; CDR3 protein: ASTRTGENTEAF